This entry lists 32 T cell receptor beta chains sequenced from one sample in a study of shared clonotypes between healthy human individuals. Assay: immunoSEQ multiplex PCR; the TCRdb copy retains only in-frame clones and omits some. Of about 450,000 clones in the sample, roughly 80% were seen once. The sample comprised PBMCs. All receptors come from a woman in her thirties or forties in good health. Some clones in this sample may be carry-over from other donors' samples.

The chain is built from TRBV4-3 and TRBJ2-3; D gene ambiguous. The CDR3 has 15 residues. V shed 0 bases and J shed 0 bases, with 7 bases lying between them. In germline, CDR1 is LGHNA, CDR2 YSLEER. The CDR3 DNA reads TGCGCCAGCAGCCAAGATAGGGCTAGCACAGATACGCAGTATTTT. Residues: CASSQDRASTDTQYF.

The rearrangement joins TRBV7-9 to TRBJ1-1, with TRBD1 matching over 7 bases. V lost 8 bases, J lost 1 base, and 7 bases stayed unmatched. The CDR3 covers 14 residues. The germline V gene has CDR1 SEHNR and CDR2 FQNEAQ (reference sequence). This chain's CDR3 is CASGLYRGNTEAFF. The DNA of the CDR3 is TGTGCCAGCGGATTATACAGGGGGAACACTGAAGCTTTCTTT.

This sequence joins TRBV11-1 and TRBJ2-5, with no clear D. The CDR3 spans 14 residues. Looked up from germline, CDR1 is SGHAT and CDR2 is FQDESV (reference sequence). V was cut by 8 bases and J by 4 bases, with 17 bases left in between. CDR3 sequence reads: CASSHPERRETQYF. In DNA form, the CDR3 reads TGTGCCAGCTCCCACCCCGAACGGAGAGAGACCCAGTACTTC. Full variable domain (remainder filled in from reference TRBV11-1 and TRBJ2-5): EAEVAQSPRYKITEKSQAVAFWCDPISGHATLYWYRQILGQGPELLVQFQDESVVDDSQLPKDRFSAERLKGVDSTLKIQPAELGDSAMYLCASSHPERRETQYFGPGTRLLVL.

This chain connects TRBV7-3 to TRBJ2-2; D might be TRBD2 (6 bases). V shed 4 bases and J shed 4 bases, with 10 bases lying between them. Germline CDR1 SGHTA, CDR2 FQGTGA. The CDR3 loop spans 14 amino acids. CDR3 region: CASSWDSGTGELFF. The CDR3 region has the DNA TGTGCCAGCAGCTGGGACTCGGGCACCGGGGAGCTGTTTTTT.

The J gene is TRBJ2-7, the V gene TRBV4-3, with a weak D call TRBD1 (6 bases). Trimming left V 3 bases short and J 1 base short, with 10 bases between. CDR1 is LGHNA, CDR2 YSLEER, per germline. The CDR3 loop spans 14 amino acids. The DNA of the CDR3 is TGCGCCAGCAGCCACGACAGGCCATCCTACGAGCAGTACTTC. Translated: CASSHDRPSYEQYF.

The rearrangement uses TRBV7-9 and TRBJ1-4, with a weak D call TRBD1 (6 bases). The V end lost 7 bases, the J end lost 1 base, and 16 bases lay between the germline ends. Germline V gene sequence: CDR1 SEHNR, CDR2 FQNEAQ (reference sequence). The CDR3 has 16 residues. CDR3 loop: CASIGGRGLTNEKLFF. The CDR3 nucleotides read TGTGCCAGCATCGGGGGCAGGGGACTAACTAATGAAAAACTGTTTTTT.

The rearrangement uses TRBV18 and TRBJ2-5; D is uncertain. The V end lost 1 base, the J end lost 5 bases, and 8 bases lay between the germline ends. Germline V gene data show CDR1 as KGHSH and CDR2 as LQKENI. This CDR3 comprises 13 residues. The CDR3 region is CASSPLVDETQYF. The DNA of the CDR3 is TGTGCCAGCTCACCACTCGTGGACGAGACCCAGTACTTC. Full variable domain (rest looked up from reference TRBV18 and TRBJ2-5): NAGVMQNPRHLVRRRGQEARLRCSPMKGHSHVYWYRQLPEEGLKFMVYLQKENIIDESGMPKERFSAEFPKEGPSILRIQQVVRGDSAAYFCASSPLVDETQYFGPGTRLLVL.

The chain uses TRBV4-3 and TRBJ2-2; no clear D. V dropped 0 bases and J dropped 6 bases, with 8 bases sitting between them. Germline CDR1 is LGHNA and CDR2 is YSLEER. CDR3 size: 14 residues. The CDR3 spells CASSQEGLSGELFF. The CDR3 region has the DNA TGCGCCAGCAGCCAAGAAGGGCTCTCCGGGGAGCTGTTTTTT.

Only a few counts were recorded for this clone. The chain joins TRBV4-1 to TRBJ1-4; D unclear. The CDR3 runs to 15 residues. Trimming cost V 2 bases and J 1 base, with 8 bases left between them. CDR1 and CDR2 (germline): MGHRA, YSYEKL. The CDR3: CASSQHVGTNEKLFF. The CDR3 DNA reads TGCGCCAGCAGCCAACACGTTGGAACTAATGAAAAACTGTTTTTT.

The chain employs TRBV4-2 and TRBJ1-2; D unresolved. The V end lost 0 bases, the J end lost 5 bases, and 7 bases lay between the germline ends. CDR1 LGHNA and CDR2 YNFKEQ come from the germline V gene. The length of the CDR3 is 13 residues. The CDR3 DNA reads TGTGCCAGCAGCCAAGAGAACAAGTATGGCTACACCTTC. It specifies CASSQENKYGYTF.

The rearrangement uses TRBV30 and TRBJ2-5, with a possible D match to TRBD1 (7 bases). The germline gives CDR1 GTSNPN, CDR2 SVGIG (reference sequence). The V and J ends lost 0 bases and 5 bases respectively, with 16 bases between them. The CDR3 sequence is 15 residues long. The CDR3, as DNA: TGTGCCTGGAGTGTAGGAGGGGGCGCGTGGGAGACCCAGTACTTC. Translating gives CAWSVGGGAWETQYF.

This chain uses TRBV29-1 with TRBJ2-4; TRBD1 matches at 11 bases. The junction had 7 bases not matched to a gene; V was cut back by 4 bases and J by 8 bases. The CDR3 runs to 14 residues. CDR1 and CDR2 (germline): SQVTM, ANQGSEA. The CDR3 DNA sequence: TGCAGCGTTGGGTTCTGGGACAGGGGGGACATTCAGTACTTC. This encodes CSVGFWDRGDIQYF.

The gene calls are TRBV7-8 and TRBJ2-2; 9 bases agree with TRBD1. Germline lookup yields CDR1 SGHVS and CDR2 FQNEAQ. The CDR3 is made up of 15 amino acids. Losses at the gene ends were 5 bases for V and 6 bases for J; bases not matched to a gene: 7. The CDR3 spells CASSRDRAGAGELFF. The CDR3 DNA sequence: TGTGCCAGCAGCCGGGACAGGGCTGGGGCCGGGGAGCTGTTTTTT.

The chain uses TRBV5-4 and TRBJ2-4; unclear D gene. CDR1 is SGHNT and CDR2 is YYREEE in the germline V gene (reference sequence). The germline V and J ends were trimmed by 2 bases and 8 bases, with 11 bases remaining between them. The CDR3 is made up of 13 amino acids. The CDR3 here is CASSLDNLDIQYF. The CDR3 DNA follows: TGTGCCAGCAGCTTAGATAATCTGGACATTCAGTACTTC.

This clone was counted between two and nine times. The rearrangement uses TRBV19 and TRBJ1-5; D ambiguous. With 5 bases removed from V and 5 bases from J, the gap between germline ends came to 13 bases. The CDR3 length is 14 residues. CDR1 LNHDA and CDR2 SQIVND come from the germline V gene (reference sequence). CDR3 in DNA: TGTGCCAGTAGTCTAAAGGACGGTGATCAGCCCCAGCATTTT. The encoded protein is CASSLKDGDQPQHF. Combining the CDR3 with reference TRBV19 and TRBJ1-5 gives the whole variable domain DGGITQSPKYLFRKEGQNVTLSCEQNLNHDAMYWYRQDPGQGLRLIYYSQIVNDFQKGDIAEGYSVSREKKESFPLTVTSAQKNPTAFYLCASSLKDGDQPQHFGDGTRLSIL.

V usage is TRBV6-5 and J usage is TRBJ2-1; 7 nucleotides agree with TRBD1. The CDR3 consists of 11 residues. Germline loops: CDR1 MNHEY, CDR2 SVGAGI. V lost 6 bases, J lost 11 bases, and 4 bases stayed unmatched. The CDR3 DNA follows: TGTGCCAGCAGCCGGGACAGAAAGCAGTTCTTC. This gives the protein CASSRDRKQFF.

The chain uses TRBV14 and TRBJ2-5, with D perhaps TRBD1 or TRBD2 (5 bases each). Deletions cut 0 bases from V and 1 base from J, with 9 bases between. The CDR3 extends over 15 amino acids. Germline-derived CDR1 and CDR2 are SGHDN and FVKESK. The CDR3 sequence is CASSQDLGPQETQYF. The CDR3 nucleotides read TGTGCCAGCAGCCAAGATCTGGGACCCCAAGAGACCCAGTACTTC. The entire variable domain, with the rest obtained from reference TRBV14 and TRBJ2-5, is as follows: EAGVTQFPSHSVIEKGQTVTLRCDPISGHDNLYWYRRVMGKEIKFLLHFVKESKQDESGMPNNRFLAERTGGTYSTLKVQPAELEDSGVYFCASSQDLGPQETQYFGPGTRLLVL.

This sequence joins TRBV30 and TRBJ2-7; the match to TRBD1 covers 10 bases. Germline CDR1 and CDR2: GTSNPN and SVGIG (reference sequence). The V gene end was trimmed by 5 bases and the J gene end by 2 bases; junction bases not matched to a gene: 12. The CDR3 is made up of 16 amino acids. CDR3 sequence reads: CAWRGLGTGDPYEQYF. Here the CDR3 DNA reads TGTGCCTGGCGGGGATTGGGGACAGGGGATCCCTACGAGCAGTACTTC.

This clone was picked up a small number of times. The chain couples TRBV6-1 to TRBJ1-2; D is uncertain. Germline V gives CDR1 MNHNS, CDR2 SASEGT. The length of the CDR3 is 12 residues. The V end was cut by 8 bases, the J end by 8 bases, with 15 bases between. CDR3 in amino acids: CASHGMVGGYTF. The CDR3, as DNA: TGTGCCAGCCATGGGATGGTAGGAGGCTACACCTTC.

The rearrangement links TRBV30 to TRBJ2-1; 7 nucleotides match TRBD1. The CDR3 contains 13 residues. Per the germline V gene, CDR1 is GTSNPN and CDR2 is SVGIG (reference sequence). J lost 8 bases, V lost 0 bases, and 4 bases had no gene match. The DNA for the CDR3 is TGTGCCTGGAGTGTAAAGGGGGCGGATGAGCAGTTCTTC. It specifies CAWSVKGADEQFF.

The genes are TRBV7-3 and TRBJ1-5, with D perhaps matching TRBD1 (5 bases). Germline CDR1 SGHTA, CDR2 FQGTGA. CDR3 length: 13 amino acids. V was cut by 5 bases and J by 6 bases, with 11 bases left in between. The DNA of the CDR3 is TGTGCCAGCAGCGCGGCGGGGGGTCAGCCCCAGCATTTT. Encoded protein: CASSAAGGQPQHF.

This clone was observed many times. This sequence joins TRBV2 and TRBJ1-1; possible D gene TRBD1, 5 bases. The CDR3 has 14 amino acids. The germline V gene has CDR1 SNHLY and CDR2 FYNNEI. The V end was cut by 4 bases, the J end by 1 base, with 10 bases between. The CDR3 DNA sequence: TGTGCCAGCAGTGGGGTCGACAGGAACACTGAAGCTTTCTTT. This translates into CASSGVDRNTEAFF.

This rearrangement joins TRBV7-9 to TRBJ1-4; D unclear. The CDR3 totals 12 residues. V was pared by 5 bases and J by 8 bases, with 9 bases between. CDR1 is SEHNR and CDR2 is FQNEAQ in the germline V gene (reference sequence). The CDR3 spells CASSLSGEKLFF. The CDR3, as DNA: TGTGCCAGCAGCCTAAGCGGGGAAAAACTGTTTTTT. Full variable domain (rest looked up from reference TRBV7-9 and TRBJ1-4): DTGVSQNPRHKITKRGQNVTFRCDPISEHNRLYWYRQTLGQGPEFLTYFQNEAQLEKSRLLSDRFSAERPKGSFSTLEIQRTEQGDSAMYLCASSLSGEKLFFGSGTQLSVL.

This rearrangement joins TRBV6-1 to TRBJ2-5; 7 nucleotides agree with TRBD1. Germline V gene data show CDR1 as MNHNS and CDR2 as SASEGT. V gave up 4 bases and J gave up 4 bases; unmatched junction bases: 9. The CDR3 is made up of 15 amino acids. The CDR3 protein is CASSVHRGEGETQYF. As DNA, the CDR3 is TGTGCCAGCAGTGTCCACAGGGGCGAGGGAGAGACCCAGTACTTC.

The genes are TRBV6-1 and TRBJ1-4, with a tentative D call TRBD1 (5 bases). CDR1 and CDR2 from the germline V gene are MNHNS and SASEGT. This CDR3 contains 15 residues. V dropped 6 bases and J dropped 5 bases, with 16 bases sitting between them. CDR3 bases: TGTGCCAGCAGGGCTACTACAGGCGGGAATGAAAAACTGTTTTTT. Its protein is CASRATTGGNEKLFF.

The V call is TRBV7-2, the J call TRBJ1-1; the match to TRBD1 covers 8 bases. CDR1 and CDR2 (germline): SGHTA, FQGNSA. The CDR3 is 15 residues long. Trimming removed 5 bases from V and 1 base from J; junction bases left unmatched: 6. CDR3 loop: CASSPTGGRNTEAFF. The CDR3 DNA is TGTGCCAGCAGCCCTACAGGGGGGAGGAACACTGAAGCTTTCTTT.

The chain recombines TRBV9 with TRBJ1-4, with D unclear. V was cut by 0 bases and J by 2 bases, with 11 bases left in between. The germline V gene has CDR1 SGDLS and CDR2 YYNGEE. CDR3 size: 16 residues. CDR3 sequence: CASSVGVGHTNEKLFF. CDR3 nucleotide sequence: TGTGCCAGCAGCGTAGGGGTCGGCCATACTAATGAAAAACTGTTTTTT.

The rearrangement joins TRBV9 to TRBJ2-5, with TRBD2 matching over 13 bases. Germline loops: CDR1 SGDLS, CDR2 YYNGEE. J lost 5 bases, V lost 3 bases, and 4 bases had no gene match. CDR3 length equals 15 residues. As DNA, the CDR3 is TGTGCCAGCAGCGCTTCGACTAGCGGGAGGGAGACCCAGTACTTC. This translates into CASSASTSGRETQYF.

The rearrangement joins TRBV10-2 to TRBJ2-1, with TRBD1 identical over 8 bases. There are 16 residues in the CDR3. Unmatched junction bases numbered 11, after V lost 5 bases and J lost 5 bases. CDR1 is WSHSY and CDR2 is SAAADI in the germline V gene. CDR3 sequence (DNA): TGCGCCAGCAGTTACAGGGGGTTAGAGGGTAACAATGAGCAGTTCTTC. The encoded protein is CASSYRGLEGNNEQFF.

This chain links TRBV4-1 with TRBJ1-1; D is undetermined. Looked up from germline, CDR1 is MGHRA and CDR2 is YSYEKL. This CDR3 is 16 amino acids long. Trimming cost V 1 base and J 0 bases, with 12 bases left between them. CDR3 loop: CASSQGAGQMNTEAFF. CDR3 sequence (DNA): TGCGCCAGCAGCCAAGGTGCTGGGCAGATGAACACTGAAGCTTTCTTT.

The chain combines TRBV7-2 with TRBJ2-5; 7 bases align to TRBD1. Germline-derived CDR1 and CDR2 are SGHTA and FQGNSA. The CDR3 contains 15 residues. The V gene end was trimmed by 7 bases and the J gene end by 5 bases; junction bases not matched to a gene: 13. Here the CDR3 DNA reads TGTGCCAGCACCCCCGCACAGGGGTCATGGGAGACCCAGTACTTC. The encoded protein is CASTPAQGSWETQYF.

This clone was seen once. The CDR3 bases are TGCGCCAGCATCGGGGAGAACACTGAAGCTTTCTTT. Protein sequence: CASIGENTEAFF. This rearrangement joins TRBV5-1 to TRBJ1-1, with D uncertain. The CDR3 has 12 amino acids. The germline V and J ends were trimmed by 6 bases and 1 base, with 7 bases remaining between them. Germline CDR1 and CDR2: SGHRS and YFSETQ.